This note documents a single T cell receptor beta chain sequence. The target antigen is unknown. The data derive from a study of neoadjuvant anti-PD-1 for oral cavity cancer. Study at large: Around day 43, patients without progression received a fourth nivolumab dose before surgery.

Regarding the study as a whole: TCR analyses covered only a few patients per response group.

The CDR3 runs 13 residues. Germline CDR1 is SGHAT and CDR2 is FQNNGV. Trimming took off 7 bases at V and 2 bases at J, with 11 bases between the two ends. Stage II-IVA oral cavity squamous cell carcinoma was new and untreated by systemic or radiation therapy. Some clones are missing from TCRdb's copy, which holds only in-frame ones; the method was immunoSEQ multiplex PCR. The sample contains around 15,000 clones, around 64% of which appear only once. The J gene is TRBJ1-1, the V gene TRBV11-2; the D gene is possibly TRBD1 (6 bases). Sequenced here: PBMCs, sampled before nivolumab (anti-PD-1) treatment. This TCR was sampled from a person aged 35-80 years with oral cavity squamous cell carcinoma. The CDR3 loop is CASTQQGNTEAFF. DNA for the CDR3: TGTGCCAGCACGCAACAGGGTAACACTGAAGCTTTCTTT.